Given below is one TCR beta chain in context. The protocol was immunoSEQ multiplex PCR, while the TCRdb copy is restricted to in-frame clones and leaves out a portion. Of about 88,000 clones detected, 85% to 90% appear once; the ten largest clones hold around 1.5%. This entry is derived from a study of OX40 agonist ivuxolimab in advanced cancers. The CDR3 loop spans 13 amino acids. Germline V gene data show CDR1 as SGHTA and CDR2 as FQGTGA. The V gene lost 2 bases and the J gene lost 4 bases, with 8 bases spanning the gap. The genes are TRBV7-3 and TRBJ2-5; the D gene could be TRBD1 or TRBD2 (6 bases each). The source is an adult with an advanced solid tumor such as melanoma, head and neck, liver or kidney cancer. Sequenced here: CD4+ or CD8+ T cells sorted from blood, sampled in a trial of the OX40 agonist ivuxolimab. CDR3 DNA: TGTGCCAGCAGCTTAGAGGGGGGAGAGACCCAGTACTTC. Translation: CASSLEGGETQYF.